The 29 T cell receptor beta chains below were found in one sample sequenced in a study of Ad26.COV2.S vaccination and SARS-CoV-2 variants. Data came from immunoSEQ multiplex PCR; TCRdb stores just in-frame clones and leaves some out. This sample yields fewer than 100,000 clones, of which less than 85% are seen a single time; 15% to 20% belongs to the top ten. The sequencing here drew on peripheral blood, taken after recovery from COVID-19. Every receptor here comes from a human donor who had recovered from COVID-19.

V and J are TRBV5-1 and TRBJ1-2; D is unclear. V dropped 0 bases and J dropped 7 bases, with 13 bases sitting between them. The CDR3 spans 14 residues. Germline values: CDR1 SGHRS, CDR2 YFSETQ. This CDR3 reads CASSLVSPPSGYTF. In DNA, the CDR3 is TGCGCCAGCAGCTTGGTGAGCCCGCCTTCTGGCTACACCTTC.

This clone has only a few counts. The J gene is TRBJ1-2, the V gene TRBV5-1, with D possibly being TRBD1 (6 bases). The germline V gene encodes CDR1 SGHRS and CDR2 YFSETQ. The V end was cut by 0 bases, the J end by 4 bases, with 10 bases between. The CDR3 loop spans 14 amino acids. The CDR3 region has the DNA TGCGCCAGCAGCTTGGGGACAGCCAGCTATGGCTACACCTTC. Translation: CASSLGTASYGYTF.

This clone has only a few counts. The chain joins TRBV5-1 to TRBJ2-7; D may be TRBD1 (6 bases). Trimming stripped 4 bases from V and 7 bases from J, with 21 bases between. CDR1 and CDR2 (germline): SGHRS, YFSETQ. The CDR3 contains 15 residues. Here the CDR3 DNA reads TGCGCCAGCAGCGCCTCGACAGGAGATCTGGGGGAGCAGTACTTC. Its protein is CASSASTGDLGEQYF.

The chain combines TRBV13 with TRBJ2-7; D may be TRBD1 (6 bases). V was clipped by 5 bases and J by 3 bases, with 14 bases between them. The CDR3 has 14 residues. Looked up from germline, CDR1 is PRHDT and CDR2 is FYEKMQ (reference sequence). The CDR3 DNA reads TGTGCCAGCAGCCCCCAGGGGCTGAACTACGAGCAGTACTTC. Translation gives CASSPQGLNYEQYF.

This clone has ten or more counts. This chain joins TRBV4-3 and TRBJ1-1; D not certain. CDR3 length: 13 residues. Germline lookup yields CDR1 LGHNA and CDR2 YSLEER. Trimming shortened V by 1 base and J by 2 bases, and 5 bases separated the two germline ends. CDR3 sequence reads: CASSQGANTEAFF. The CDR3 DNA reads TGCGCCAGCAGCCAAGGGGCTAACACTGAAGCTTTCTTT.

The V call is TRBV27, the J call TRBJ1-1; 7 positions agree with TRBD1. The CDR3 has 14 amino acids. The germline V gene encodes CDR1 MNHEY and CDR2 SMNVEV (reference sequence). The J segment lost 5 bases and the V segment lost 4 bases, leaving 7 bases of the junction unmatched. In nucleotides, the CDR3 is TGTGCCAGCAGTTGGGAACAGGGGTTGACTGAAGCTTTCTTT. The encoded protein is CASSWEQGLTEAFF.

This clone has just one count. CDR3 sequence reads: CASSKLQGAGSGANVLTF. The CDR3 DNA reads TGTGCCAGCAGTAAACTACAGGGGGCGGGATCTGGGGCCAACGTCCTGACTTTC. The J gene is TRBJ2-6, the V gene TRBV27; 9 positions match TRBD1. With 5 bases clipped from V and 1 base from J, the junction kept 9 bases outside the gene matches. This CDR3 is 18 amino acids long. In germline, CDR1 is MNHEY, CDR2 SMNVEV (reference sequence).

This clone came up once. This chain uses TRBV7-3 with TRBJ2-3; D remains ambiguous. CDR3 length: 14 amino acids. V was cut by 5 bases and J by 0 bases, with 9 bases left in between. Germline-derived CDR1 and CDR2 are SGHTA and FQGTGA. CDR3 nucleotides: TGTGCCAGCAGCCGTCTGGACAGCACAGATACGCAGTATTTT. Amino acid sequence: CASSRLDSTDTQYF. Looking up the rest from reference TRBV7-3 and TRBJ2-3 gives the full variable domain: GAGVSQTPSNKVTEKGKYVELRCDPISGHTALYWYRQSLGQGPEFLIYFQGTGAADDSGLPNDRFFAVRPEGSVSTLKIQRTERGDSAVYLCASSRLDSTDTQYFGPGTRLTVL.

The CDR3 loop reads CASKRGSYNEQFF. DNA for the CDR3: TGTGCCAGCAAGAGGGGTTCCTACAATGAGCAGTTCTTC. This chain uses TRBV6-5 with TRBJ2-1; D may be TRBD1 or TRBD2 (5 bases each). The CDR3 has 13 amino acids. V was trimmed by 7 bases and J by 1 base, leaving 8 bases between them. Germline V gene sequence: CDR1 MNHEY, CDR2 SVGAGI.

The rearrangement links TRBV5-4 to TRBJ2-3; 8 nucleotides match TRBD2. V lost 4 bases to trimming and J lost 2 bases; unmatched junction nucleotides: 9. The CDR3 has 16 amino acids. Germline CDR1 and CDR2: SGHNT and YYREEE (reference sequence). CDR3 loop: CASSRAGTRDTDTQYF. CDR3 nucleotides: TGTGCCAGCAGCCGGGCCGGGACTAGAGACACAGATACGCAGTATTTT.

The chain employs TRBV19 and TRBJ2-2, with 9 bases matching TRBD2. With V trimmed by 5 bases and J by 5 bases, 12 bases remained unmatched. There are 17 residues in the CDR3. Per the germline V gene, CDR1 is LNHDA and CDR2 is SQIVND (reference sequence). CDR3: CASSRLAERVVTGELFF. CDR3 sequence (DNA): TGTGCCAGTAGTCGACTAGCGGAGCGGGTTGTAACCGGGGAGCTGTTTTTT.

The count of this clone is one. This chain links TRBV6-2 or TRBV6-3 with TRBJ2-1; 9 bases are a match to TRBD2. J gave up 1 base and V 6 bases, and 22 bases lay outside the gene matches. CDR1 MNHEY and CDR2 SVGEGT come from the germline V gene. This CDR3 has 21 amino acids. In DNA, the CDR3 is TGTGCCAGCAGACCTTCTGGGAATAGCGGGAGACCCCAAGGGTCCTACAATGAGCAGTTCTTC. Encoded protein: CASRPSGNSGRPQGSYNEQFF.

Worth noting for this clone: Sequence at one end of the junction differs from germline and may be a read error. The chain uses TRBV11-3 and TRBJ2-5; D unresolved. There are 12 residues in the CDR3. Germline lookup yields CDR1 SGHNT and CDR2 YENEEA. The CDR3 reads CASSLGASIDDF. The CDR3 DNA follows: TGTGCCAGCAGCTTAGGGGCCTCGATCGACGACTTC.

The chain employs TRBV4-2 and TRBJ2-2, with D tentatively TRBD2 (5 bases). The CDR3 has 16 residues. The V gene's germline CDR1 is LGHNA and CDR2 YNFKEQ. The V end lost 2 bases, the J end lost 6 bases, and 16 bases lay between the germline ends. The CDR3 sequence is CASSQPGFDLAGELFF. CDR3 in DNA: TGTGCCAGCAGCCAACCGGGGTTTGATTTGGCCGGGGAGCTGTTTTTT.

The chain has TRBV15 and TRBJ1-2, with 8 nucleotides matching TRBD1. The junction had 8 bases not matched to a gene; V was cut back by 0 bases and J by 8 bases. This CDR3 comprises 15 residues. In germline, CDR1 is LNHNV, CDR2 YYDKDF (reference sequence). The CDR3 reads CATSRDWAGGFGYTF. CDR3 in DNA: TGTGCCACCAGCAGAGATTGGGCAGGGGGCTTCGGCTACACCTTC.

This clone appeared once. The chain recombines TRBV6-5 with TRBJ1-1, with D perhaps TRBD1 (6 bases). Germline lookup yields CDR1 MNHEY and CDR2 SVGAGI. V gave up 3 bases and J gave up 5 bases, with 13 bases separating them. The CDR3 is 14 amino acids. The CDR3 loop is CASSYEGGGTEAFF. As DNA, the CDR3 is TGTGCCAGCAGTTATGAGGGGGGAGGGACTGAAGCTTTCTTT.

This rearrangement joins TRBV11-3 to TRBJ2-1; TRBD2 matches at 7 bases. V lost 0 bases, J lost 4 bases, and 15 bases stayed unmatched. The length of the CDR3 is 19 residues. Germline-derived CDR1 and CDR2 are SGHNT and YENEEA. The CDR3 loop reads CASSLDSRAGNSAYNEQFF. The DNA of the CDR3 is TGTGCCAGCAGCTTAGATTCAAGAGCGGGAAATAGTGCTTACAATGAGCAGTTCTTC.

The chain links TRBV28 to TRBJ1-2; 8 bases are shared with TRBD1. J gave up 4 bases and V 4 bases, and 14 bases lay outside the gene matches. Germline CDR1 reads MDHEN; CDR2 reads SYDVKM. The CDR3 length is 17 residues. Here the CDR3 DNA reads TGTGCCAGCAGTTCCCCAGGGGGCGGATATAGGGGCTATGGCTACACCTTC. Protein product: CASSSPGGGYRGYGYTF.

The gene calls are TRBV2 and TRBJ1-1; 9 positions agree with TRBD1. Trimming took 6 bases from V and 1 from J; bases not matched to a gene: 6. CDR3 length: 15 amino acids. The V gene's germline CDR1 is SNHLY and CDR2 FYNNEI. The CDR3 region has the DNA TGTGCCAGCAGGCCTCCGGGACAGGGGAACACTGAAGCTTTCTTT. Translating it yields CASRPPGQGNTEAFF. Variable domain in full (rest from reference TRBV2 and TRBJ1-1): EPEVTQTPSHQVTQMGQEVILRCVPISNHLYFYWYRQILGQKVEFLVSFYNNEISEKSEIFDDQFSVERPDGSNFTLKIRSTKLEDSAMYFCASRPPGQGNTEAFFGQGTRLTVV.

This clone has a handful of counts. This chain uses TRBV28 with TRBJ1-3; D might be TRBD1 (6 bases). Germline-derived CDR1 and CDR2 are MDHEN and SYDVKM. V shed 6 bases and J shed 2 bases, with 11 bases lying between them. CDR3 length: 14 residues. CDR3 DNA sequence: TGTGCCAGCAGCCAAACAGGGACTGGAAACACCATATATTTT. Its translation: CASSQTGTGNTIYF.

V is TRBV28 and J is TRBJ1-4; TRBD1 aligns across 7 bases. The germline CDR1 and CDR2 sequences are MDHEN and SYDVKM. This CDR3 has 15 residues. J was trimmed by 4 bases and V by 8 bases; bases with no gene match: 10. The CDR3 reads CASLKGGIGNEKLFF. In nucleotides, the CDR3 is TGTGCCAGCCTTAAAGGGGGCATCGGTAATGAAAAACTGTTTTTT.

This clone showed up many times. This rearrangement joins TRBV14 to TRBJ1-2; D gene uncertain. With 2 bases removed from V and 13 bases from J, the gap between germline ends came to 14 bases. CDR1 is SGHDN and CDR2 is FVKESK in the germline V gene. The CDR3 sequence is 12 residues long. The CDR3 spells CASSQPSRDVTF. The CDR3 coding sequence is TGTGCCAGCAGCCAACCTTCAAGGGATGTCACCTTC. Complete variable domain (other parts from reference TRBV14 and TRBJ1-2): EAGVTQFPSHSVIEKGQTVTLRCDPISGHDNLYWYRRVMGKEIKFLLHFVKESKQDESGMPNNRFLAERTGGTYSTLKVQPAELEDSGVYFCASSQPSRDVTFGSGTRLTVV.

The V call is TRBV9, the J call TRBJ1-5; D gene uncertain. CDR3 size: 14 residues. The V end lost 0 bases, the J end lost 9 bases, and 13 bases lay between the germline ends. Germline-derived CDR1 and CDR2 are SGDLS and YYNGEE. CDR3 coding DNA: TGTGCCAGCAGCGTAGGGAGTGGTGATGGGCCCCAGCATTTT. This codes for CASSVGSGDGPQHF.

The V call is TRBV28, the J call TRBJ2-7; 8 bases agree with TRBD1. Germline V gene sequence: CDR1 MDHEN, CDR2 SYDVKM. V trimming: 2 bases; J trimming: 2 bases; junction bases outside the gene matches: 5. The length of the CDR3 is 15 residues. The CDR3: CASSLKTGATYEQYF. CDR3 nucleotides: TGTGCCAGCAGTTTAAAGACAGGGGCTACCTACGAGCAGTACTTC.

This clone came up once. The rearrangement links TRBV7-7 to TRBJ2-1, with 8 bases matching TRBD2. Germline V CDR1 and CDR2: SSHAT, FNYEAQ (reference sequence). Losses at the gene ends were 4 bases for V and 0 bases for J; bases not matched to a gene: 5. The CDR3 has 16 residues. The CDR3 protein is CASSSKSGSSYNEQFF. The CDR3 DNA is TGTGCCAGCAGCTCTAAAAGCGGGAGCTCCTACAATGAGCAGTTCTTC.

In its sample, this clone was seen a few times. The chain links TRBV6-5 to TRBJ2-7; 9 nucleotides align to TRBD2. The CDR3 has 14 residues. The J segment lost 0 bases and the V segment lost 8 bases, leaving 5 bases of the junction unmatched. Germline V gives CDR1 MNHEY, CDR2 SVGAGI. CDR3 bases: TGTGCCAGCGGGCTAGCGGGAACCTCCTACGAGCAGTACTTC. Residues: CASGLAGTSYEQYF.

V is TRBV27 and J is TRBJ1-4; TRBD1 matches at 8 bases. The J segment lost 5 bases and the V segment lost 3 bases, leaving 5 bases of the junction unmatched. CDR3 length: 15 amino acids. In germline, CDR1 is MNHEY, CDR2 SMNVEV (reference sequence). DNA for the CDR3: TGTGCCAGCAGTTTTACAGGGGGACCGAATGAAAAACTGTTTTTT. Amino acids: CASSFTGGPNEKLFF.

The chain combines TRBV18 with TRBJ2-7; 8 positions agree with TRBD2. The germline V gene has CDR1 KGHSH and CDR2 LQKENI. V lost 0 bases and J lost 2; bases outside the gene matches: 0. The CDR3 has 14 residues. This CDR3 reads CASSPPGLAYEQYF. Written as DNA, the CDR3 is TGTGCCAGCTCACCACCGGGACTAGCCTACGAGCAGTACTTC. The full variable domain, in which reference TRBV18 and TRBJ2-7 provide the parts outside the CDR3, is NAGVMQNPRHLVRRRGQEARLRCSPMKGHSHVYWYRQLPEEGLKFMVYLQKENIIDESGMPKERFSAEFPKEGPSILRIQQVVRGDSAAYFCASSPPGLAYEQYFGPGTRLTVT.

This clone was recorded only once. This chain links TRBV5-6 with TRBJ2-1, with TRBD2 identical over 7 bases. CDR1 and CDR2 from the germline V gene are SGHDT and YYEEEE. The CDR3 totals 14 residues. The V and J ends lost 1 base and 12 bases, in that order; junction bases with no gene match: 10. The CDR3 is CASSLRGGDGGQFF. CDR3 DNA sequence: TGTGCCAGCAGCTTGCGGGGAGGGGACGGAGGGCAGTTCTTC.